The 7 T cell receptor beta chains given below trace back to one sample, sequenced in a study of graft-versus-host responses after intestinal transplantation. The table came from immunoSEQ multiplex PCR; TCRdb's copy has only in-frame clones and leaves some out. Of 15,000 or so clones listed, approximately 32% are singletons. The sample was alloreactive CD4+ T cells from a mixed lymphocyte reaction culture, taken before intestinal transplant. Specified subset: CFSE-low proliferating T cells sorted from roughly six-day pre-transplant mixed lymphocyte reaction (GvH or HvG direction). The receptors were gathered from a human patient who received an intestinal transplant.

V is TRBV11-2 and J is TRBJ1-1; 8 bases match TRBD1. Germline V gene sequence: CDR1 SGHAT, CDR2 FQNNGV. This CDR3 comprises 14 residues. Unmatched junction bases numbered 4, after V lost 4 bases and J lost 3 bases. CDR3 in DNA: TGTGCCAGCAGCTACCCGGACAGGGACACTGAAGCTTTCTTT. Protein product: CASSYPDRDTEAFF.

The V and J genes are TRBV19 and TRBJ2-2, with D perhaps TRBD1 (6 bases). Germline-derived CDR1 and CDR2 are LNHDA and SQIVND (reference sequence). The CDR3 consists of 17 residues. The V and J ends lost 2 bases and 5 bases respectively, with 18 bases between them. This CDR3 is CASSILTGTSFTGELFF. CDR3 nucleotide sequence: TGTGCCAGTAGTATACTAACCGGGACATCGTTTACCGGGGAGCTGTTTTTT.

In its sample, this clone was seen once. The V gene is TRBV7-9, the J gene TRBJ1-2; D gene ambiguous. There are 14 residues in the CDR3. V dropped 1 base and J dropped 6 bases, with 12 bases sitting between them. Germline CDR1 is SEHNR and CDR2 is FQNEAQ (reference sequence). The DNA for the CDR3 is TGTGCCAGCAGCTTAGGGAGCCTCGCGGATGGCTACACCTTC. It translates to CASSLGSLADGYTF.

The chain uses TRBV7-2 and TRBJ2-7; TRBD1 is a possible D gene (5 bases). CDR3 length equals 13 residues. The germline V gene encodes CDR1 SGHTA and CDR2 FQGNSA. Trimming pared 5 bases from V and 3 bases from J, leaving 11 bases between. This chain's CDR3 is CASSLETVYEQYF. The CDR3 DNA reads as TGTGCCAGCAGCCTAGAGACAGTCTACGAGCAGTACTTC.

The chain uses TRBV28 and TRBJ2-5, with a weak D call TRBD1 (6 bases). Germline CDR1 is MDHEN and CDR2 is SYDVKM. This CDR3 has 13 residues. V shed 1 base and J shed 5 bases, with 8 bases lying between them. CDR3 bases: TGTGCCAGCAGTTTATTTAGGGGGGAGACCCAGTACTTC. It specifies CASSLFRGETQYF.

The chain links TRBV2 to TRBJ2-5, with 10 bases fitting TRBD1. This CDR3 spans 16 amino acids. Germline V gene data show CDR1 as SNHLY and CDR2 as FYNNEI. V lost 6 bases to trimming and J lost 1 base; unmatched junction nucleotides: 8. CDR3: CASRRDRGHAQETQYF. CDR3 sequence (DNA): TGTGCCAGCAGGAGAGACAGGGGGCATGCCCAAGAGACCCAGTACTTC.

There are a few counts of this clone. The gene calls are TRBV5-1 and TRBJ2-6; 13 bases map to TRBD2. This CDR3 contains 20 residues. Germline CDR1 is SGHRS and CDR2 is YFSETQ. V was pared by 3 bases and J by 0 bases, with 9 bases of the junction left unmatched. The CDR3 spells CASSYTSGRASSSGANVLTF. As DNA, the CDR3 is TGCGCCAGCAGCTATACTAGCGGGAGGGCCTCGAGCTCTGGGGCCAACGTCCTGACTTTC.